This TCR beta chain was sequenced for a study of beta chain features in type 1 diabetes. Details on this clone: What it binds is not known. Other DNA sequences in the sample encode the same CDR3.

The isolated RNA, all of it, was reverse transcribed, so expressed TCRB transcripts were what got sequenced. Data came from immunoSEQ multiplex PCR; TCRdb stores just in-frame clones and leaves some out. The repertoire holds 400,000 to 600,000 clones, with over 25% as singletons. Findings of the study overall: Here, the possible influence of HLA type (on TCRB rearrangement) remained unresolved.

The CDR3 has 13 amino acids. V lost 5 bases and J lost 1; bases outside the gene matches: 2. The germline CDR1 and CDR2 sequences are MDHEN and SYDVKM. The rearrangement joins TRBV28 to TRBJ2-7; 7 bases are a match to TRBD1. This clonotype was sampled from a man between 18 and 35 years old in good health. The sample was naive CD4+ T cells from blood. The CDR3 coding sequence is TGTGCCAGCAGTCGGGACAGATCCTACGAGCAGTACTTC. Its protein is CASSRDRSYEQYF.